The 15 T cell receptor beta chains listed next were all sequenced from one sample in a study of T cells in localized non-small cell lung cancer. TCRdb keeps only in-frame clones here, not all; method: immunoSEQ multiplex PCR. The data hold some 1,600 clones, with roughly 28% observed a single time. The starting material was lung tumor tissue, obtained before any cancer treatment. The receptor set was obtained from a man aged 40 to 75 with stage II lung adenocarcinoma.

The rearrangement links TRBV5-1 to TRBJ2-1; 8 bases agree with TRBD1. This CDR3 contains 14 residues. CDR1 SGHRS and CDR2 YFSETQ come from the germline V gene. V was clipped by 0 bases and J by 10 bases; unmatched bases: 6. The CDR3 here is CASSLGGDRWEQFF. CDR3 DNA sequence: TGCGCCAGCAGCTTGGGGGGGGACAGGTGGGAGCAGTTCTTC.

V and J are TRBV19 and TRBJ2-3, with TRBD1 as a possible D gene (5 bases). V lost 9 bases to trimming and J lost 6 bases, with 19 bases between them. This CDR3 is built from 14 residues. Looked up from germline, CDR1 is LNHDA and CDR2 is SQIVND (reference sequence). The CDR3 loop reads CASKDRSYWDTQYF. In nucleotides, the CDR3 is TGTGCCAGCAAAGACAGATCCTATTGGGATACGCAGTATTTT.

In nucleotides, the CDR3 is TGTGCCACCAGCAGAGGGATGAGGGGACTCACTGAAGCTTTCTTT. Translating gives CATSRGMRGLTEAFF. The chain joins TRBV15 to TRBJ1-1; D perhaps matches TRBD1 (5 bases). Germline V gene data show CDR1 as LNHNV and CDR2 as YYDKDF (reference sequence). V gave up 1 base and J gave up 4 bases, with 13 bases separating them. The CDR3 is 15 residues long.

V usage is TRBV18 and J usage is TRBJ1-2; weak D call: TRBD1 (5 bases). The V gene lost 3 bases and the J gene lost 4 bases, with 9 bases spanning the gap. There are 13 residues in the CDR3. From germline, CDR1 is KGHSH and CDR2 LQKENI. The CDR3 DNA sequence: TGTGCCAGCTCACCGGGACTGATCTATGGCTACACCTTC. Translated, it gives CASSPGLIYGYTF.

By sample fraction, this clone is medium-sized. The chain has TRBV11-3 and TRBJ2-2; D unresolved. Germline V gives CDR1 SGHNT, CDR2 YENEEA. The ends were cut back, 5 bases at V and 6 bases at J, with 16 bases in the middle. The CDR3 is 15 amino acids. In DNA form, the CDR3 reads TGTGCCAGCAGCCGCCCGGGTCTTAGACCCGGGGAGCTGTTTTTT. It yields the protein CASSRPGLRPGELFF.

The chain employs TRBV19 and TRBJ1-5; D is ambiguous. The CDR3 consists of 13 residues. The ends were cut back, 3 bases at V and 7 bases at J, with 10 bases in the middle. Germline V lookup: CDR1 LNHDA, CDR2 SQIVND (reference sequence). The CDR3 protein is CASSIEFKQPQHF. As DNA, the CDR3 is TGTGCCAGTAGTATTGAGTTCAAACAGCCCCAGCATTTT.

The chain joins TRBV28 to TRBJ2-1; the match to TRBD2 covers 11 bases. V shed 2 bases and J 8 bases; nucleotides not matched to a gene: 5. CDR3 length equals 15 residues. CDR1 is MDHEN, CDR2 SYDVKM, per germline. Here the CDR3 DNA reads TGTGCCAGCAGTTTACCTAGCGGGGGGAGCCATGAGCAGTTCTTC. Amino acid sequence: CASSLPSGGSHEQFF. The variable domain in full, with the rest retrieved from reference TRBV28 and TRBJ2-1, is DVKVTQSSRYLVKRTGEKVFLECVQDMDHENMFWYRQDPGLGLRLIYFSYDVKMKEKGDIPEGYSVSREKKERFSLILESASTNQTSMYLCASSLPSGGSHEQFFGPGTRLTVL.

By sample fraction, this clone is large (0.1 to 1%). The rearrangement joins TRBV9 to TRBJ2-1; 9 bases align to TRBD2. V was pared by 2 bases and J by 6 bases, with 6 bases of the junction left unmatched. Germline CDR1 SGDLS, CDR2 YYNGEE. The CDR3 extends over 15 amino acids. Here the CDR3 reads CASSVDSGRVNEQFF. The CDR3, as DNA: TGTGCCAGCAGCGTCGATAGCGGGAGAGTCAATGAGCAGTTCTTC.

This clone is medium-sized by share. This CDR3 is CASSVKGDNQPQHF. CDR3 bases: TGTGCCAGCAGCGTAAAAGGGGACAATCAGCCCCAGCATTTT. V usage is TRBV9 and J usage is TRBJ1-5; perhaps TRBD1 as D (5 bases). The germline CDR1 and CDR2 sequences are SGDLS and YYNGEE. Trimming pared 1 base from V and 3 bases from J, leaving 8 bases between. CDR3 length equals 14 residues.

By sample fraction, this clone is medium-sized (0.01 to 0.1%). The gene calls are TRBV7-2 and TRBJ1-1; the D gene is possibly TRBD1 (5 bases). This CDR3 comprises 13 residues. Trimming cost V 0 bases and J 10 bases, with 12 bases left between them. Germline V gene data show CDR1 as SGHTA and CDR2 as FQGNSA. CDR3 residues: CASSLARDLRAFF. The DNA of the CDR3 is TGTGCCAGCAGCTTAGCCCGGGACTTGAGAGCTTTCTTT.

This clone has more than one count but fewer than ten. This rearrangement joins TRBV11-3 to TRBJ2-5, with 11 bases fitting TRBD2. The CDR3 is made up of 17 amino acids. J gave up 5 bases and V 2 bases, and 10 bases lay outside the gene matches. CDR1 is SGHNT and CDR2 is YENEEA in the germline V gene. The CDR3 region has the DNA TGTGCCAGCAGCTTAACATACACTAGCGGGAGATGGGAGACCCAGTACTTC. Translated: CASSLTYTSGRWETQYF.

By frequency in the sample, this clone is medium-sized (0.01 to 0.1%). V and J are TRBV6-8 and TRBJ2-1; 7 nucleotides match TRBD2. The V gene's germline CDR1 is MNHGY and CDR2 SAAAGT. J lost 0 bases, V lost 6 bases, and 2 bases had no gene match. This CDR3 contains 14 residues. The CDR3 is CASRVAGSYNEQFF. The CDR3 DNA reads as TGTGCCAGCAGGGTAGCGGGCTCCTACAATGAGCAGTTCTTC.

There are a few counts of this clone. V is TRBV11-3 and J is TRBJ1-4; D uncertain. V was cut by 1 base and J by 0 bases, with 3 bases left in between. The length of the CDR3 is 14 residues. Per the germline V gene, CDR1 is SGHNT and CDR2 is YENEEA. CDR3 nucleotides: TGTGCCAGCAGCTTAGGAGCAACTAATGAAAAACTGTTTTTT. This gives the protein CASSLGATNEKLFF.

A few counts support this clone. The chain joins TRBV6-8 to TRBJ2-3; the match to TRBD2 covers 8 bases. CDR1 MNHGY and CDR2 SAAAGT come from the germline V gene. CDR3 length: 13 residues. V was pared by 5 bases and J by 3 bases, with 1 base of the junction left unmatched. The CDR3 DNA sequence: TGTGCCAGCAGTCCTAGCGGGACAGATACGCAGTATTTT. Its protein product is CASSPSGTDTQYF.

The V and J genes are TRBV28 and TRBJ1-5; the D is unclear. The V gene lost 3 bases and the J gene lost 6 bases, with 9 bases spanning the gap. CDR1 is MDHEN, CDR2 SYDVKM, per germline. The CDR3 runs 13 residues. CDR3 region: CASSFNMGQPQHF. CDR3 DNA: TGTGCCAGCAGTTTCAACATGGGTCAGCCCCAGCATTTT.